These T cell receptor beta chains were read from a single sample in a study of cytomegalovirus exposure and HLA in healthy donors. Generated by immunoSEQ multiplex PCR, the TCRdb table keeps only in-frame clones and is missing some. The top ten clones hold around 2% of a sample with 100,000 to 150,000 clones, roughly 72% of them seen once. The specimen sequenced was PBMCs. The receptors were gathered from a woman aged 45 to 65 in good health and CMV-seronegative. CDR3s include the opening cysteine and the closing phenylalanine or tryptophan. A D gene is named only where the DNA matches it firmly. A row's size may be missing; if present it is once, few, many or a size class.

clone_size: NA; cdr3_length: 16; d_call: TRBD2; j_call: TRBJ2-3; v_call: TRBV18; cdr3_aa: CASSPPLAGATDTQYF; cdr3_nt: TGTGCCAGCTCACCACCACTAGCGGGTGCCACAGATACGCAGTATTTT
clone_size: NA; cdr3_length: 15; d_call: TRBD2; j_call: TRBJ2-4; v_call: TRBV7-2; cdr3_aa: CASTTSGRARNIQYF; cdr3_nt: TGTGCCAGCACCACCTCGGGGAGGGCTAGGAACATTCAGTACTTC
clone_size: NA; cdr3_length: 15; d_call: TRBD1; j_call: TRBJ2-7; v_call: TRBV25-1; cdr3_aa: CASSALRDRAYEQYF; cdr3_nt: TGTGCCAGCAGTGCCCTCCGGGACAGGGCTTACGAGCAGTACTTC
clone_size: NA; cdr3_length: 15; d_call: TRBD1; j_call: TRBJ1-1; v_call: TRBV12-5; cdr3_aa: CASGLVGTGGTEAFF; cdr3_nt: TGTGCTAGTGGTTTGGTAGGGACAGGGGGCACTGAAGCTTTCTTT
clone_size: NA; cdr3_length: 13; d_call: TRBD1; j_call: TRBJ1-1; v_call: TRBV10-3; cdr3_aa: CAISGSGGTEAFF; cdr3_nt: TGTGCCATCAGTGGATCAGGGGGCACTGAAGCTTTCTTT
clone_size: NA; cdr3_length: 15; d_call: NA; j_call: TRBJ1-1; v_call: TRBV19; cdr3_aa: CASTAAGRVYTEAFF; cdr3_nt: TGTGCCAGTACAGCTGCCGGCAGGGTATACACTGAAGCTTTCTTT
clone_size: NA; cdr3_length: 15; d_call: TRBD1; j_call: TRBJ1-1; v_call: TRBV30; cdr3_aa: CAWGALDRVYTEAFF; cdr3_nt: TGTGCCTGGGGGGCCCTGGACAGGGTTTACACTGAAGCTTTCTTT
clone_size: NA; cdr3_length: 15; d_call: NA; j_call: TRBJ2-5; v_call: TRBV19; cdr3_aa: CASSPLAAGMETQYF; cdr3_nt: TGTGCCAGTAGCCCCCTCGCGGCCGGAATGGAGACCCAGTACTTC
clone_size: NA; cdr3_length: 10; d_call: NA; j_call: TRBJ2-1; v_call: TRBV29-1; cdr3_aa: CSALAYEQFF; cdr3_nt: TGCAGCGCCCTAGCCTATGAGCAGTTCTTC
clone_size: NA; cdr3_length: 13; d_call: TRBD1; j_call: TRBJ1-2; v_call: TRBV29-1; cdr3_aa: CSVVSRGQNGYTF; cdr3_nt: TGCAGCGTTGTCTCCAGGGGGCAGAATGGCTACACCTTC
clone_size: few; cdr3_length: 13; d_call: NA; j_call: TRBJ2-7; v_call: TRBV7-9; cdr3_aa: CASSLGASYEQYF; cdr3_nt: TGTGCCAGCAGCTTAGGAGCCTCCTACGAGCAGTACTTC
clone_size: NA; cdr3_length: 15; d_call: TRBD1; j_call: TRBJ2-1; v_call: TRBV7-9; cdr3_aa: CASSLWTGSYNEQFF; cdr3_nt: TGTGCCAGCAGCTTATGGACAGGGAGCTACAATGAGCAGTTCTTC
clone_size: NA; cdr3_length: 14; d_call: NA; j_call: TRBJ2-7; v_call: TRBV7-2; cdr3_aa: CASSLLSISYEQYF; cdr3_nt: TGTGCCAGCAGCTTGCTGTCTATATCATACGAGCAGTACTTC
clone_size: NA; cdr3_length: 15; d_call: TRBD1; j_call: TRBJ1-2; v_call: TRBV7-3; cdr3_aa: CASSDQGAPYYGYTF; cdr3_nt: TGTGCCAGCAGCGACCAGGGGGCGCCGTACTATGGCTACACCTTC
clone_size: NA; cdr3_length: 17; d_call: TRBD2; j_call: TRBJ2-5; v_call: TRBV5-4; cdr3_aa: CASSLAGTSGRGKTQYF; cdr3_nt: TGTGCCAGCAGCTTGGCCGGGACTAGCGGGAGGGGAAAGACCCAGTACTTC
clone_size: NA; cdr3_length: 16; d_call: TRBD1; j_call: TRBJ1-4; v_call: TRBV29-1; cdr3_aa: CSVQQGQRATNEKLFF; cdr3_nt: TGCAGCGTCCAACAGGGACAGCGTGCAACTAATGAAAAACTGTTTTTT
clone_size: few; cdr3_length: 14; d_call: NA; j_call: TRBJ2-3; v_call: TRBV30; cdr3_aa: CAWSTGDTTDTQYF; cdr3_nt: TGTGCCTGGAGTACGGGGGATACCACAGATACGCAGTATTTT
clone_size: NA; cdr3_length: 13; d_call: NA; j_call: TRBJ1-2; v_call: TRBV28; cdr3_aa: CASLRGRAYGYTF; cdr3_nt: TGTGCCAGCCTTAGGGGTAGAGCCTATGGCTACACCTTC
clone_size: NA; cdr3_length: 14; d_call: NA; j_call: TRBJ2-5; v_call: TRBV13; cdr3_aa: CASSLSLQGETQYF; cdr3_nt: TGTGCCAGCAGCTTAAGTCTACAGGGAGAGACCCAGTACTTC
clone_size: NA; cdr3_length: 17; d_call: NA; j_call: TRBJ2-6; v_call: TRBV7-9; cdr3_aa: CASSFGQFDSGANVLTF; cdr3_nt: TGTGCCAGCAGCTTTGGGCAGTTTGACTCTGGGGCCAACGTCCTGACTTTC
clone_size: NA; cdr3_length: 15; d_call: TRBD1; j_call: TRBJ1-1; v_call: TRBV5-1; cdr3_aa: CASSLGGQRDTEAFF; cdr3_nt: TGCGCCAGCAGCTTGGGGGGACAGAGGGACACTGAAGCTTTCTTT
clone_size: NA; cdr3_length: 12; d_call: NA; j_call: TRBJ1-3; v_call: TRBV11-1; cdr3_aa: CASAYSGNTIYF; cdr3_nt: TGTGCCAGCGCCTACTCTGGAAACACCATATATTTT
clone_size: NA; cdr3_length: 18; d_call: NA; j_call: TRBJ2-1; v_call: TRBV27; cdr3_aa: CASSLRGGGQSSYNEQFF; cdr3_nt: TGTGCCAGCAGTTTAAGGGGTGGTGGGCAAAGCTCCTACAATGAGCAGTTCTTC
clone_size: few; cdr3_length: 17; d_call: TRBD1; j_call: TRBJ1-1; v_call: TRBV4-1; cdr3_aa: CASSSDRDTLMNTEAFF; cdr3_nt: TGCGCCAGCAGCTCCGACAGGGATACACTAATGAACACTGAAGCTTTCTTT
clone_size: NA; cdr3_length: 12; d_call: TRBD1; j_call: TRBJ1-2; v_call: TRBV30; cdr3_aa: CAWIRDRGPITF; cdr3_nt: TGTGCCTGGATCCGGGACAGGGGGCCGATAACCTTC
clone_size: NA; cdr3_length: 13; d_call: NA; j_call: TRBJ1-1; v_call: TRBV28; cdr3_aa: CASTETTNTEAFF; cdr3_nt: TGTGCCAGCACCGAGACTACGAACACTGAAGCTTTCTTT
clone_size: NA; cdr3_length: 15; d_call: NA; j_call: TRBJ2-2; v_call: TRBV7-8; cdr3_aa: CASSLGWAEGGELFF; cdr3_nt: TGTGCCAGCAGCTTAGGGTGGGCGGAGGGCGGGGAGCTGTTTTTT
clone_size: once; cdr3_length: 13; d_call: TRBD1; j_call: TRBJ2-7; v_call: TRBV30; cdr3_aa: CALTGTGPYEQYF; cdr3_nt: TGTGCCTTAACCGGGACAGGGCCCTACGAGCAGTACTTC
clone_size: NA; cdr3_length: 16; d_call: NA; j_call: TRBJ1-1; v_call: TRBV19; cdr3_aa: CASSIDSTPAGLKAFF; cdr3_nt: TGTGCCAGTAGTATAGATAGCACCCCGGCAGGGCTAAAAGCTTTCTTT
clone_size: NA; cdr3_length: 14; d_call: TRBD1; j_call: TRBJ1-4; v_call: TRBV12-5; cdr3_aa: CASGRGQGNEKLFF; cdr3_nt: TGTGCTAGTGGTAGGGGACAGGGTAATGAAAAACTGTTTTTT
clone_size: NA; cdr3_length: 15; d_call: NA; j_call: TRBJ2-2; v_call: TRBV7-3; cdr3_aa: CASSLRPGGAGELFF; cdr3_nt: TGTGCCAGCAGCTTGCGGCCCGGTGGCGCCGGGGAGCTGTTTTTT
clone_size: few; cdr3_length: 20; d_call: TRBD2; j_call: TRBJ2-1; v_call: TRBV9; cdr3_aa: CASSVSPGLAGGASWNEQFF; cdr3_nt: TGTGCCAGCAGCGTATCCCCGGGACTAGCGGGAGGGGCTAGTTGGAATGAGCAGTTCTTC
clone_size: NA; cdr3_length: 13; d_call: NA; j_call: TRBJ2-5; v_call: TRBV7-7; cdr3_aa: CASSLGGGKTQYF; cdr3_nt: TGTGCTAGCAGCTTAGGTGGAGGGAAGACCCAGTACTTC
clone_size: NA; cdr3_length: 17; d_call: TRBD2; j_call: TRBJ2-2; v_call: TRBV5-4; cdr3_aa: CASSLESSGGNTGELFF; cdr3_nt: TGTGCCAGCAGCTTGGAGTCTAGCGGGGGGAACACCGGGGAGCTGTTTTTT
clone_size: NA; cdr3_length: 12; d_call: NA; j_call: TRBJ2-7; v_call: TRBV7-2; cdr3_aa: CASRPPGYEQYF; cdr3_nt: TGTGCCAGCAGACCTCCGGGCTACGAGCAGTACTTC
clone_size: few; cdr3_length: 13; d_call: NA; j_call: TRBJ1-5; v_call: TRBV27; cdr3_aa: CASSLRGNQPQHF; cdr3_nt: TGTGCCAGCAGTTTACGGGGCAATCAGCCCCAGCATTTT
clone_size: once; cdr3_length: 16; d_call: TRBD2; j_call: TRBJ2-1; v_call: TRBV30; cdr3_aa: CAWGVATGTRINEQFF; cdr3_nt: TGTGCCTGGGGGGTCGCAACCGGGACTAGGATCAATGAGCAGTTCTTC
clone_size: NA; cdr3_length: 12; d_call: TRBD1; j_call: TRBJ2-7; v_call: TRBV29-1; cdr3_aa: CSVDRTGGEQYF; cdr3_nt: TGCAGCGTTGATCGGACAGGGGGCGAGCAGTACTTC
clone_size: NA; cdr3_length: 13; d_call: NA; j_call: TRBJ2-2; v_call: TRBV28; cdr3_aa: CASRPWRGGELFF; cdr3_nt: TGTGCCAGCAGGCCGTGGAGGGGAGGGGAGCTGTTTTTT